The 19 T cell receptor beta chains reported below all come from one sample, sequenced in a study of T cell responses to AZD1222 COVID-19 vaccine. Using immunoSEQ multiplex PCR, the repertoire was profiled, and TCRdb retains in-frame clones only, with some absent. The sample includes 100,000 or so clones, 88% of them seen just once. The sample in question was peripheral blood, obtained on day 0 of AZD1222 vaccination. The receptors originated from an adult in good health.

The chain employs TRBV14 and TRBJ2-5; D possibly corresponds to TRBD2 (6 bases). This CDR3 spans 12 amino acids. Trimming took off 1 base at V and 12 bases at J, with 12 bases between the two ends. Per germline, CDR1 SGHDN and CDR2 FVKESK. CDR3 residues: CASSQGLAAKYF. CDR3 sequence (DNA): TGTGCCAGCAGCCAAGGGTTAGCGGCCAAGTACTTC.

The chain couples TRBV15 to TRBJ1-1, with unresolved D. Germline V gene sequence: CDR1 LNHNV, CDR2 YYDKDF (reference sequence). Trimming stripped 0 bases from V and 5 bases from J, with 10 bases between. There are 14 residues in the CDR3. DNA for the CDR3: TGTGCCACCAGCAGAGATCACCCGGTGACTGAAGCTTTCTTT. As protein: CATSRDHPVTEAFF. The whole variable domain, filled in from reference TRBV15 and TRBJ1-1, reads DAMVIQNPRYQVTQFGKPVTLSCSQTLNHNVMYWYQQKSSQAPKLLFHYYDKDFNNEADTPDNFQSRRPNTSFCFLDIRSPGLGDTAMYLCATSRDHPVTEAFFGQGTRLTVV.

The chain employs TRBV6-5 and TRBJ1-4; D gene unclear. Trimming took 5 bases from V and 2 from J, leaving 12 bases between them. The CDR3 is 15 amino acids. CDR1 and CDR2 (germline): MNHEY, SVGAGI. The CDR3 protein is CASSLGRGTNEKLFF. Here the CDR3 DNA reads TGTGCCAGCAGTCTCGGACGGGGTACTAATGAAAAACTGTTTTTT.

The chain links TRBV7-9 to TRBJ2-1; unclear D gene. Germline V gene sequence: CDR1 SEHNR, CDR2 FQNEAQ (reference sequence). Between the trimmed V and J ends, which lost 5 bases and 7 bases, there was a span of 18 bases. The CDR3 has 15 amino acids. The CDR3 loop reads CASSEAYRQWNEQFF. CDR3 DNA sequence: TGTGCCAGCAGCGAGGCCTATCGACAATGGAATGAGCAGTTCTTC.

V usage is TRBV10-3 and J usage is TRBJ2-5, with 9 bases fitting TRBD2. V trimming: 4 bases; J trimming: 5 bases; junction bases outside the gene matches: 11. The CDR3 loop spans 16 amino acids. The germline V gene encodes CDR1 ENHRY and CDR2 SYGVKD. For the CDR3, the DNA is TGTGCCATCAGTGGGCAGATAGCGGGAGCGAAGGAGACCCAGTACTTC. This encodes CAISGQIAGAKETQYF.

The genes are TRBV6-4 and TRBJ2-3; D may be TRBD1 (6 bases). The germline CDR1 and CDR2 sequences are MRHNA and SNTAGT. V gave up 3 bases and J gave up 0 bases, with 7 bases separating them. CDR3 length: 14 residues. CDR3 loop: CASSEGGSTDTQYF. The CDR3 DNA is TGTGCCAGCAGTGAAGGGGGTAGCACAGATACGCAGTATTTT.

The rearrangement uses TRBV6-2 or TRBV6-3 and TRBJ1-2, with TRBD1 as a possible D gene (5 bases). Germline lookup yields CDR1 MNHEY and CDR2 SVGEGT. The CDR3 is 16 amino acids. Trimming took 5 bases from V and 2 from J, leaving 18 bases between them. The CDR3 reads CASSGGASGVNYGYTF. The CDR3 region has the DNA TGTGCCAGCAGTGGTGGGGCGAGTGGGGTCAACTATGGCTACACCTTC.

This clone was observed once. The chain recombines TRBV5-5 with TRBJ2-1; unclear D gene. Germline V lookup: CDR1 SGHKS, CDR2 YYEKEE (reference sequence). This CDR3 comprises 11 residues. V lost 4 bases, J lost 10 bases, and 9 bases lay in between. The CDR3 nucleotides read TGTGCCAGCAGCCTCGTCCAAGAGCAGTTCTTC. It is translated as CASSLVQEQFF.

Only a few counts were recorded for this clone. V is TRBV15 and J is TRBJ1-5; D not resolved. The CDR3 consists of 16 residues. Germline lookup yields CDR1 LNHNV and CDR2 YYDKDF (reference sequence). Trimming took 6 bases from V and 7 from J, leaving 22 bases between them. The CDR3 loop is CATRAGSSGIGQPQHF. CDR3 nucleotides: TGTGCCACCAGAGCGGGTAGTTCGGGGATAGGACAGCCCCAGCATTTT.

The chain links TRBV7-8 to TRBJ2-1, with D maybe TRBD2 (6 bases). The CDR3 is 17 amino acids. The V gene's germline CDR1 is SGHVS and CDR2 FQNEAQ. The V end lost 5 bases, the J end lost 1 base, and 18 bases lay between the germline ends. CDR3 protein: CASSVIEEGGSYNEQFF. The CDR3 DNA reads TGTGCCAGCAGCGTAATAGAGGAGGGCGGATCCTACAATGAGCAGTTCTTC.

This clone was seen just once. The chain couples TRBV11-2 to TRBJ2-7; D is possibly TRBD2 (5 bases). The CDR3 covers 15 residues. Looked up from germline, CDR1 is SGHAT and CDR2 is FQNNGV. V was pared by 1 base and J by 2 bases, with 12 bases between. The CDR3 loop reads CASSLVRSGTYEQYF. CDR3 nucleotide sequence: TGTGCCAGCAGCTTAGTTCGGTCGGGGACCTACGAGCAGTACTTC.

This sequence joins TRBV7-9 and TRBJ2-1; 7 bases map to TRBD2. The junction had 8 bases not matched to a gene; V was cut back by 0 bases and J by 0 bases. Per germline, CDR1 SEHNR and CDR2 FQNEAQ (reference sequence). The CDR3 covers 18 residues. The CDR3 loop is CASSLAQREPSSYNEQFF. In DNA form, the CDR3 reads TGTGCCAGCAGCTTAGCTCAGCGGGAACCGAGCTCCTACAATGAGCAGTTCTTC.

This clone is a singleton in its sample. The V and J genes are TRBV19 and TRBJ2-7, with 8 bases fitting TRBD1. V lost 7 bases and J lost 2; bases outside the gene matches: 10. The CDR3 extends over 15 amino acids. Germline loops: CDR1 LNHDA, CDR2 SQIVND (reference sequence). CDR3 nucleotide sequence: TGTGCCAGTACCTTCGGACAGGGAGAAACCTACGAGCAGTACTTC. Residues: CASTFGQGETYEQYF.

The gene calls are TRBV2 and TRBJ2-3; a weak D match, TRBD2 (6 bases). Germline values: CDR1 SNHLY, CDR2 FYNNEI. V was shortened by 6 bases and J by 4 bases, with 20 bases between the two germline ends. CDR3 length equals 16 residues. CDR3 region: CASSSVGGIGADTQYF. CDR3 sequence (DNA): TGTGCCAGCAGCTCCGTTGGCGGGATCGGAGCAGATACGCAGTATTTT.

As DNA, the CDR3 is TGTGCCAGCAGCCTTGGATATAATTCACCCCTCCACTTT. This sequence encodes CASSLGYNSPLHF. The genes are TRBV27 and TRBJ1-6; D gene uncertain. Germline values: CDR1 MNHEY, CDR2 SMNVEV (reference sequence). V lost 6 bases and J lost 4, with 7 bases in between. The CDR3 covers 13 residues.

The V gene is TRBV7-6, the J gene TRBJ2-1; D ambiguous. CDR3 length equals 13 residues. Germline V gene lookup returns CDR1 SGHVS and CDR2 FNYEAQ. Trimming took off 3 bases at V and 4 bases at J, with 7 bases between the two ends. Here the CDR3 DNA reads TGTGCCAGCAGCTTCGGGCGATACAATGAGCAGTTCTTC. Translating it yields CASSFGRYNEQFF.

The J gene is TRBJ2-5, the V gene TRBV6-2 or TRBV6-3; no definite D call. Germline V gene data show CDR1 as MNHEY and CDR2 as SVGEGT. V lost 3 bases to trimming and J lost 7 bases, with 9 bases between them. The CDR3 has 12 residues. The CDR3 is CASSYRPPTQYF. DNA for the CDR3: TGTGCCAGCAGTTATCGTCCCCCGACCCAGTACTTC.

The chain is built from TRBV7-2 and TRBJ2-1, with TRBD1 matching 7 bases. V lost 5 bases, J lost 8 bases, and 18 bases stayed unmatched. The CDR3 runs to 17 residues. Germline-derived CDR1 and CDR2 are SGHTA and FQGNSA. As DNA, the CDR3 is TGTGCCAGCAGCGATGCTAGACGCAACAGGGGTAGCGATGAGCAGTTCTTC. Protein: CASSDARRNRGSDEQFF.

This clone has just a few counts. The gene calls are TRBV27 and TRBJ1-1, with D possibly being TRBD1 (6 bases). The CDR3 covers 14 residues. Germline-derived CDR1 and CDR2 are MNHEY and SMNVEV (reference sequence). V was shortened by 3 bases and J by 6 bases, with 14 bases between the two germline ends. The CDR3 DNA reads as TGTGCCAGCAGTTTGGGGCAGGGGTCGGCTGAAGCTTTCTTT. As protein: CASSLGQGSAEAFF.